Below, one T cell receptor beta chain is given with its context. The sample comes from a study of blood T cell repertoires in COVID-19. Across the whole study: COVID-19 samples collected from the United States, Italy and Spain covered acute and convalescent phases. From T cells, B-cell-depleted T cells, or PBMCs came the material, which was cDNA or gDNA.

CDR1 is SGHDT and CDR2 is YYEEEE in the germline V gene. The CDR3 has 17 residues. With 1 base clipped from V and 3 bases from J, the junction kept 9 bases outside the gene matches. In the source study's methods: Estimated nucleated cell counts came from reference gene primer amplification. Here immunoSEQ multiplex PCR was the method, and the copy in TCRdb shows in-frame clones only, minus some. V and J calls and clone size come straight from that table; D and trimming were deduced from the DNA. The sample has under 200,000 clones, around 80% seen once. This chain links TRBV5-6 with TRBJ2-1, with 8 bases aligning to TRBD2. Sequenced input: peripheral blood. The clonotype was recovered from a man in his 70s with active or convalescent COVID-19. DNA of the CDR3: TGTGCCAGCAGCTTGTTTAGAACGGGACTAGACTACAATGAGCAGTTCTTC. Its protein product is CASSLFRTGLDYNEQFF.